This T cell receptor beta chain was sequenced in a study of control samples from healthy donors and cancer patients. Profiling relied on immunoSEQ multiplex PCR, and the TCRdb table lists in-frame clones only, not all of them. The sample lists 50,000 or so clones, 93% occurring once. This sequence was found in a woman between 50 and 59 years old with head and neck cancer. The specimen sequenced was PBMCs.

CDR3 amino acids: CASSSGTGDNQPQHF. The CDR3 DNA follows: TGTGCCAGCAGCTCCGGGACAGGGGACAATCAGCCCCAGCATTTT. The chain couples TRBV5-6 to TRBJ1-5; 10 nucleotides align to TRBD1. Trimming at V came to 3 bases and at J to 3 bases, leaving 3 bases not matched to a gene. Germline V lookup: CDR1 SGHDT, CDR2 YYEEEE. The CDR3 has 15 amino acids.